Below, one TCR beta chain is given with its context. PCR used 60 Vbeta primers and 13 Jbeta primers. Sequencing was performed with immunoSEQ multiplex PCR; in TCRdb, only in-frame clones are kept and a portion is missing. The sample lists about 140,000 clones; just under 80% were seen once. This sample is drawn from a study of cytomegalovirus exposure and HLA in healthy donors. This CDR3 is 15 amino acids long. CDR1 is SGDLS, CDR2 YYNGEE, per germline. The V and J ends lost 2 bases and 5 bases, in that order; junction bases with no gene match: 4. The chain uses TRBV9 and TRBJ2-5; 12 bases are a match to TRBD2. Material: PBMCs. The sequence derives from a man aged 30 to 45 in good health and CMV-seronegative. CDR3 DNA sequence: TGTGCCAGCAGCGTGACTAGCGGGAGATCTGAGACCCAGTACTTC. Translating it yields CASSVTSGRSETQYF.